Listed below are T cell receptor beta chains from one sample, sequenced in a study of T cells after yellow fever vaccination. In TCRdb, the 5' RACE reads were re-called with MiXCR into one record per CDR3 protein. The table includes some 120,000 distinct CDR3 sequences, 12% to 15% detected once. Sequencing used CD8+ T cells sorted from PBMCs, obtained 5 days after the yellow fever booster vaccination. The receptor set was obtained from a man aged 18 to 29 who received the YFV17D yellow fever vaccine. The CDR3 runs from the conserved cysteine through the conserved F or W. D genes are given only for firm matches. Clone size is not always given. Where it is, it says once, few, many or a class for expanded clones.

>16|.|few|TRBV11-2|TRBJ1-2
TGTGCCAGCAGCTTAGAAGGGGGGAGCCCCACTTATGGCTACACCTTC
CASSLEGGSPTYGYTF
>13|.|.|TRBV4-1|TRBJ2-1
TGCGCCAGCAGCCAAGGTGGGGGGCCTGAGCAGTTCTTC
CASSQGGGPEQFF
>12|.|few|TRBV21-1|TRBJ2-3
TGTGCCAGCAGCCCACTCCCAGATACGCAGTATTTT
CASSPLPDTQYF
>14|.|.|TRBV10-1|TRBJ2-6
TGCGCCAGCAGCGCCGGCTCTGGGGCCAACGTCCTGACTTTC
CASSAGSGANVLTF
>15|.|many|TRBV29-1|TRBJ2-2
TGCAGCGTTTTCGAAGCGGCTCCCGGCTCAGGGGAGCTGTTTTTT
CSVFEAAPGSGELFF
>13|.|few|TRBV6-6|TRBJ2-7
TGTGCCAGCAGTGACAGGAACTTTCACGAGCAGTACTTC
CASSDRNFHEQYF
>12|.|few|TRBV7-9|TRBJ2-5
TGTGCCAGCAGCTACCAACAAGAGACCCAGTACTTC
CASSYQQETQYF
>12|TRBD1|.|TRBV20-1|TRBJ2-1
TGCAGTACCGCCGGGACAGGAAATGAGCAGTTCTTC
CSTAGTGNEQFF
>15|.|.|TRBV27|TRBJ2-3
TGTGCCAGCAGTTTATACAGGCGTGTCTCAGATACGCAGTATTTT
CASSLYRRVSDTQYF
>13|.|.|TRBV29-1|TRBJ1-2
TGCAGCGTTGACCCAGGGGAGGACTATGGCTACACCTTC
CSVDPGEDYGYTF
>14|.|.|TRBV6-5|TRBJ1-1
TGTGCCAGCAGTTACTCGAGCCAGAACACTGAAGCTTTCTTT
CASSYSSQNTEAFF
>18|.|.|TRBV12-5|TRBJ2-7
TGTGCTAGTGGTTTGCGTTTAAGCGGGACAGCGCTTCCGTACGAGCAGTACTTC
CASGLRLSGTALPYEQYF
>14|.|.|TRBV12-3/TRBV12-4|TRBJ1-6
TGTGCCAGCAGTACCGGGCCGAGAAATTCACCCCTCCACTTT
CASSTGPRNSPLHF
>14|TRBD2|many|TRBV6-5|TRBJ2-3
TGTGCCAGCAGTTGGACTAGCGGGGGAGATACGCAGTATTTT
CASSWTSGGDTQYF
>12|TRBD1|.|TRBV29-1|TRBJ1-1
TGCAGCGTTATAGACAGGGACACTGAAGCTTTCTTT
CSVIDRDTEAFF
>15|.|.|TRBV29-1|TRBJ2-2
TGCAGCGTTGCTCCCGGTCCCGCGAACACCGGGGAGCTGTTTTTT
CSVAPGPANTGELFF
>16|TRBD2|many|TRBV29-1|TRBJ2-1
TGCAGCGTTGATGGGTCTAGCGGTGTTAGTTACAATGAGCAGTTCTTC
CSVDGSSGVSYNEQFF
>14|.|.|TRBV6-2/TRBV6-3|TRBJ2-1
TGTGCCAGCAGGCCGGGACTTGAGTACAATGAGCAGTTCTTC
CASRPGLEYNEQFF
>16|.|few|TRBV6-5|TRBJ2-5
TGTGCCAGCAGTTACTCGTCTGGGGGCGAGGCAGAGACCCAGTACTTC
CASSYSSGGEAETQYF
>15|TRBD1|few|TRBV12-5|TRBJ2-7
TGTGCTAGTGGTTTGGGGACAGGGATCTCCTACGAGCAGTACTTC
CASGLGTGISYEQYF
>10|.|.|TRBV20-1|TRBJ1-1
TGCAGCCATAGAGACAGGGAAGCTTTCTTT
CSHRDREAFF
>12|.|.|TRBV5-6|TRBJ2-5
TGTGCCAGCAGCTTAAATGAAGAGACCCAGTACTTC
CASSLNEETQYF
>15|TRBD1|.|TRBV27|TRBJ2-7
TGTGCCAGCTGTCAAAGACAGGGGTCCTCCTACGAGCAGTACTTC
CASCQRQGSSYEQYF
>13|TRBD1|many|TRBV6-2/TRBV6-3|TRBJ1-1
TGTGCCAGCAGACAGGGGGGCAACACTGAAGCTTTCTTT
CASRQGGNTEAFF
>15|TRBD2|.|TRBV7-3|TRBJ2-1
TGTGCCAGCAGCTTAGAGCGGGACCGGGGGAGTGAGCAGTTCTTC
CASSLERDRGSEQFF
>15|.|.|TRBV19|TRBJ1-2
TGTGCCAGTAGTATTAGTCTAATCGAGTTCCAAGGCTACACCTTC
CASSISLIEFQGYTF
>15|TRBD1|few|TRBV15|TRBJ2-7
TGTGCCACCAGAGGACCGGGACAGGGGGCCGACGAGCAGTACTTC
CATRGPGQGADEQYF
>15|.|.|TRBV7-6|TRBJ1-5
TGTGCCAGCAGCCTAGGATGGGGGAGCAATCAGCCCCAGCATTTT
CASSLGWGSNQPQHF
>15|.|.|TRBV6-4|TRBJ2-3
TGTGCCAGCAGTCGGACCGGGCGGGACACAGATACGCAGTATTTT
CASSRTGRDTDTQYF
>14|.|.|TRBV11-2|TRBJ2-7
TGTGCCAGCAGCTCCCCAGGGGGGCCTCCCGAGCAGTACTTC
CASSSPGGPPEQYF
>16|.|few|TRBV4-1|TRBJ1-2
TGCGCCAGCAGCCAAGAACCCGGCAGGCAGAACTATGGCTACACCTTC
CASSQEPGRQNYGYTF